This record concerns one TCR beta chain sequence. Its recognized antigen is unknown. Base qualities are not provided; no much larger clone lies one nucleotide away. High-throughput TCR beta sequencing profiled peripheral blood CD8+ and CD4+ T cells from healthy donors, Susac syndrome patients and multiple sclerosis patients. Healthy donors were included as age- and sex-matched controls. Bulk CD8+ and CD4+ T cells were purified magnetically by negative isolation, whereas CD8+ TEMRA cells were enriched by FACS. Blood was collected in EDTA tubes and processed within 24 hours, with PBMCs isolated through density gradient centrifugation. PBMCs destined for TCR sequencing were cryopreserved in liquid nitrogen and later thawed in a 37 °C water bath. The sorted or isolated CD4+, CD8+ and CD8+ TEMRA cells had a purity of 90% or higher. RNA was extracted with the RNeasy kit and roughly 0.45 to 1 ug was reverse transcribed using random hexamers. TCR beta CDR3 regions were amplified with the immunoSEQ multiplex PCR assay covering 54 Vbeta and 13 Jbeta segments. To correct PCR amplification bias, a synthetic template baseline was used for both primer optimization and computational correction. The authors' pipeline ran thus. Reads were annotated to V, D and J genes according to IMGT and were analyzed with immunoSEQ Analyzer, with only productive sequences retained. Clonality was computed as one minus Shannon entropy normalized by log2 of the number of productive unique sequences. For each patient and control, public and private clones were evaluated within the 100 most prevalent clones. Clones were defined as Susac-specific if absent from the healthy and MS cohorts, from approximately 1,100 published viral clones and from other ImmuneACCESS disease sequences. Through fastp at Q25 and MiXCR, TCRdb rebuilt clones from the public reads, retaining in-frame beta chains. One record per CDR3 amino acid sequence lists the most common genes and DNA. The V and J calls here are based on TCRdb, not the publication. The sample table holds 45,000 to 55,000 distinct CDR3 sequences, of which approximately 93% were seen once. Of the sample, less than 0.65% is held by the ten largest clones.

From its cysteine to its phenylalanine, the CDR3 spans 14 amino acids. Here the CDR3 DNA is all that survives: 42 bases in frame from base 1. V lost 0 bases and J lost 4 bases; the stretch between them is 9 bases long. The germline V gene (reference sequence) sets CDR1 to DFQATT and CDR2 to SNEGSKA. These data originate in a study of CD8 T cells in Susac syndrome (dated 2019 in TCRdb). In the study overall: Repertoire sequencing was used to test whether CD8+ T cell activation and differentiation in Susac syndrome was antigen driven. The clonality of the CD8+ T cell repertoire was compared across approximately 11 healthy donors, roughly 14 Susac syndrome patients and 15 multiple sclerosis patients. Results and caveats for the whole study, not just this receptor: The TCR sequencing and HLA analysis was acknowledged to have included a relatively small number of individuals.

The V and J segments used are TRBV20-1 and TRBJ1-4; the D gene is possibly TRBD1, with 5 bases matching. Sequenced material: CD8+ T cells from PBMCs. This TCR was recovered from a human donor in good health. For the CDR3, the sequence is CSARDGAGNEKLFF. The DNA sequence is TGCAGTGCTAGAGATGGGGCGGGTAATGAAAAACTGTTTTTT.